This T cell receptor (beta chain) was recovered during a study of T cell responses to AZD1222 COVID-19 vaccine. Some clones are missing from TCRdb's copy, which holds only in-frame ones; the method was immunoSEQ multiplex PCR. The data contain about 97,000 clones, approximately 90% of them seen just once; the ten biggest clones take up approximately 7.5%. The CDR3 length is 15 residues. Germline assignment: CDR1 MNHEY and CDR2 SVGAGI. The V segment lost 2 bases and the J segment 5 bases; nucleotides outside the gene matches: 3. The source of this sequence is an adult in good health. The chain employs TRBV6-5 and TRBJ1-6; 7 bases map to TRBD1. The sample was peripheral blood, taken on day 0 of AZD1222 vaccination. The CDR3 protein is CASSYTTGDNSPLHF. The CDR3 coding sequence is TGTGCCAGCAGTTACACCACAGGGGATAATTCACCCCTCCACTTT.